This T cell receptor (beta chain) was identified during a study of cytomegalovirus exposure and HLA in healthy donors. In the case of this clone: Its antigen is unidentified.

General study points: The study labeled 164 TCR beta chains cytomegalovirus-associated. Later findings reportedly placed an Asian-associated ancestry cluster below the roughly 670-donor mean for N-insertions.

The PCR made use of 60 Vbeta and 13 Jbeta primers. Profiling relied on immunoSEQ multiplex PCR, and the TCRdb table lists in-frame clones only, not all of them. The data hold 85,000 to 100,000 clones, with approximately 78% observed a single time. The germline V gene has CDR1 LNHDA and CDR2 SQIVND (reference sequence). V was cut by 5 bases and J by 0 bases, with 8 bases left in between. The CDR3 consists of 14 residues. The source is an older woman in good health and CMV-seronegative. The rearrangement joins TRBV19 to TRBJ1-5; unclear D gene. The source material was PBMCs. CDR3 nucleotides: TGTGCCAGTAGTGACACCTATAGCAATCAGCCCCAGCATTTT. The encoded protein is CASSDTYSNQPQHF.